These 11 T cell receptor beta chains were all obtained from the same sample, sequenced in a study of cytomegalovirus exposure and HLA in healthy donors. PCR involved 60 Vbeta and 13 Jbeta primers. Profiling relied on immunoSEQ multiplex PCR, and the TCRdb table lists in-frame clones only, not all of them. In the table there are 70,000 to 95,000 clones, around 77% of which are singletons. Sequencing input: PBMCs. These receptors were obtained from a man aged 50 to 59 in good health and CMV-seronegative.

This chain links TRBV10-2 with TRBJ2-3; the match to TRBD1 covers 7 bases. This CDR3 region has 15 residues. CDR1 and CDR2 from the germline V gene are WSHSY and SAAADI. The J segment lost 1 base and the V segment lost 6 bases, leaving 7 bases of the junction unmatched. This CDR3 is CASSDEGARTDTQYF. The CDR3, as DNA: TGCGCCAGCAGCGACGAGGGGGCACGCACAGATACGCAGTATTTT.

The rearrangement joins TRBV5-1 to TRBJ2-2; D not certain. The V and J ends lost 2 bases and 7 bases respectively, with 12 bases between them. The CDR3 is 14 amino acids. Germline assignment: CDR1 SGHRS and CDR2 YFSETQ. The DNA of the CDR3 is TGCGCCAGCAGCTTAGATAGCCGACGCGGGGAGCTGTTTTTT. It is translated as CASSLDSRRGELFF. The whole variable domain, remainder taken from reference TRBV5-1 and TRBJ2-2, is KAGVTQTPRYLIKTRGQQVTLSCSPISGHRSVSWYQQTPGQGLQFLFEYFSETQRNKGNFPGRFSGRQFSNSRSEMNVSTLELGDSALYLCASSLDSRRGELFFGEGSRLTVL.

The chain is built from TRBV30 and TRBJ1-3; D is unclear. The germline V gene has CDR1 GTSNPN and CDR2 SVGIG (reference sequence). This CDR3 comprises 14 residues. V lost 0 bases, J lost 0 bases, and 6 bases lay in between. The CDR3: CAWSVRGSGNTIYF. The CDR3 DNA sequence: TGTGCCTGGAGTGTACGGGGCTCTGGAAACACCATATATTTT.

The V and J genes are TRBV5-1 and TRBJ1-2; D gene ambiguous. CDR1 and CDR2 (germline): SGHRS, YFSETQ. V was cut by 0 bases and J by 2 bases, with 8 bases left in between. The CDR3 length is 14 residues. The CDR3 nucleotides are TGCGCCAGCAGCTTGGAAACGGGGAACTATGGCTACACCTTC. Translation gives CASSLETGNYGYTF. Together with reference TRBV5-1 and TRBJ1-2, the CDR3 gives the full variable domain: KAGVTQTPRYLIKTRGQQVTLSCSPISGHRSVSWYQQTPGQGLQFLFEYFSETQRNKGNFPGRFSGRQFSNSRSEMNVSTLELGDSALYLCASSLETGNYGYTFGSGTRLTVV.

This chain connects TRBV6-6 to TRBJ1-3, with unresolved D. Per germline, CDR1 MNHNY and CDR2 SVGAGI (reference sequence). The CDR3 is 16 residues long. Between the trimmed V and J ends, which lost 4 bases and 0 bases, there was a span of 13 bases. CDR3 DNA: TGTGCCAGCAGTTTATCCCCCTCCTCCTCTGGAAACACCATATATTTT. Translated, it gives CASSLSPSSSGNTIYF.

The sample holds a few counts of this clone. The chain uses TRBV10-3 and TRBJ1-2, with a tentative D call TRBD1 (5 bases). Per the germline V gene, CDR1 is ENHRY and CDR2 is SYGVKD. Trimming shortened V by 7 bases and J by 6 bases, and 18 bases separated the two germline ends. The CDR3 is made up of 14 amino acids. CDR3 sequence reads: CAINAWSAGHGYTF. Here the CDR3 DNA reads TGTGCCATCAACGCATGGAGCGCGGGGCATGGCTACACCTTC.

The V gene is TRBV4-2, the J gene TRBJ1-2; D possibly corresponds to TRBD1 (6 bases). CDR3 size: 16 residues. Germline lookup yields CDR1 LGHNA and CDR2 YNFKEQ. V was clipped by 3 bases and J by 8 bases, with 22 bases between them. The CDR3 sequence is CASSHPQRAGARGYTF. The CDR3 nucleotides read TGTGCCAGCAGCCATCCCCAAAGAGCGGGGGCTAGAGGCTACACCTTC.

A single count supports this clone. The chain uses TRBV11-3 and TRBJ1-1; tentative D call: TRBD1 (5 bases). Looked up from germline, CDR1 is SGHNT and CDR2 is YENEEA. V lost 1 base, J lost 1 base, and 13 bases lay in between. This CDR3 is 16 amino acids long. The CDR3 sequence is CASSLGALTENTEAFF. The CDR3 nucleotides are TGTGCCAGCAGCTTAGGGGCTCTGACAGAGAACACTGAAGCTTTCTTT.

The CDR3 region has the DNA TGTGCCAGCAGCCTTTTTAGCAATCAGCCCCAGCATTTT. Protein product: CASSLFSNQPQHF. The genes are TRBV7-2 and TRBJ1-5, with no clear D. From germline, CDR1 is SGHTA and CDR2 FQGNSA. V was trimmed by 5 bases and J by 0 bases, leaving 5 bases between them. The CDR3 sequence is 13 residues long.

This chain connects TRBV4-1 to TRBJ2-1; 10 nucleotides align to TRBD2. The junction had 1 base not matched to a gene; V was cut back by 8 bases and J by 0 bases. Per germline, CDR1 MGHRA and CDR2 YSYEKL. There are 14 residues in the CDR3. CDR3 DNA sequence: TGCGCCAGCCAGCGGGGGGGCTCCTACAATGAGCAGTTCTTC. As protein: CASQRGGSYNEQFF.

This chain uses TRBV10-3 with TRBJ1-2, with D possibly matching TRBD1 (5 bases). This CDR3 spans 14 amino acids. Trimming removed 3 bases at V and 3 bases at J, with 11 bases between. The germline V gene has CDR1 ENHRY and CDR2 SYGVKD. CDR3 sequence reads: CAISEQTGDYGYTF. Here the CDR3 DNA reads TGTGCCATCAGTGAACAGACGGGGGACTATGGCTACACCTTC.